The 5 T cell receptor beta chains below come from one sample, sequenced in a study of shared clonotypes between healthy human individuals. Generated by immunoSEQ multiplex PCR, the TCRdb table keeps only in-frame clones and is missing some. The sample includes 2 million to 2.5 million clones, about 90% of them seen just once. Input material: naive CD4+ T cells from PBMCs. As to subset: CD45RA+ positively selected. The receptors were gathered from a man younger than 35 in good health. Some clones in this sample may be carry-over from other donors' samples.

V and J are TRBV2 and TRBJ2-1, with D unresolved. CDR3 length: 14 amino acids. Germline V gives CDR1 SNHLY, CDR2 FYNNEI. The V end lost 7 bases, the J end lost 0 bases, and 10 bases lay between the germline ends. As DNA, the CDR3 is TGTGCCAGCAAGAACGGCGTCTCCTACAATGAGCAGTTCTTC. Translated: CASKNGVSYNEQFF.

As DNA, the CDR3 is TGTGCCAGCAGTTACAGGGGCCAGGATAATGAAAAACTGTTTTTT. Its protein is CASSYRGQDNEKLFF. This sequence joins TRBV6-6 and TRBJ1-4; weak D call: TRBD1 (5 bases). CDR1 MNHNY and CDR2 SVGAGI come from the germline V gene (reference sequence). Trimming removed 2 bases from V and 4 bases from J, with 11 bases in between. The CDR3 extends over 15 amino acids.

CDR3 loop: CASRRERKNQPQHF. CDR3 bases: TGTGCCAGCAGAAGGGAAAGGAAGAATCAGCCCCAGCATTTT. This chain links TRBV28 with TRBJ1-5; D call uncertain. Trimming stripped 6 bases from V and 4 bases from J, with 13 bases between. This CDR3 contains 14 residues. Per the germline V gene, CDR1 is MDHEN and CDR2 is SYDVKM.

The rearrangement joins TRBV28 to TRBJ2-6; 12 bases map to TRBD1. The CDR3 length is 19 residues. Per germline, CDR1 MDHEN and CDR2 SYDVKM. Unmatched junction bases numbered 9, after V lost 3 bases and J lost 3 bases. The CDR3 DNA is TGTGCCAGCAGTTTGCCCGGGACAGGGGGCGCGTTTGGGGCCAACGTCCTGACTTTC. This gives the protein CASSLPGTGGAFGANVLTF.

The V and J genes are TRBV5-4 and TRBJ2-5, with a possible D match to TRBD1 (6 bases). Per the germline V gene, CDR1 is SGHNT and CDR2 is YYREEE (reference sequence). Trimming took off 6 bases at V and 2 bases at J, with 14 bases between the two ends. The CDR3 covers 14 residues. DNA of the CDR3: TGTGCCAGCAACTTCCTAGGACAGCAAGAGACCCAGTACTTC. The encoded protein is CASNFLGQQETQYF.